The rows below give T cell receptor beta chains drawn from one sample of a study of blood T cell repertoires in COVID-19. The repertoire was sequenced with immunoSEQ multiplex PCR; TCRdb's copy has only in-frame clones and lacks some. This table holds about 230,000 clones, 65% to 90% found once. The sequencing sample was made of peripheral blood. These receptors all come from a woman aged 45-65 years with acute or convalescent COVID-19. Each CDR3 is given with its conserved first and last residue. A D gene is named only where the DNA matches it firmly. A row's size may be missing; if present it is once, few, many or a size class.

clone_size: NA; v_call: TRBV30; j_call: TRBJ1-2; d_call: NA; cdr3_nt: TGTGCCCGGAAGGCTCTGAGGAACTATGGCTACACCTTC; cdr3_aa: CARKALRNYGYTF
clone_size: NA; v_call: TRBV24-1; j_call: TRBJ2-1; d_call: TRBD2; cdr3_nt: TGTGCCACCAGTGACACCCCCTCAGCGGGGGGGTACAATGAGCAGTTCTTC; cdr3_aa: CATSDTPSAGGYNEQFF
clone_size: NA; v_call: TRBV19; j_call: TRBJ1-1; d_call: TRBD1; cdr3_nt: TGTGCCAGTAGTGAACGACAGGGACCCATCGGGGCTTTCTTT; cdr3_aa: CASSERQGPIGAFF
clone_size: NA; v_call: TRBV12-3/TRBV12-4; j_call: TRBJ2-2; d_call: NA; cdr3_nt: TGTGCCAGCGGCTCCACCGGGGAGCTGTTTTTT; cdr3_aa: CASGSTGELFF
clone_size: NA; v_call: TRBV10-1; j_call: TRBJ1-4; d_call: TRBD1; cdr3_nt: TGCGCCAGCAGTGATGGTGGCAGGGGGCATGAAAAACTGTTTTTT; cdr3_aa: CASSDGGRGHEKLFF
clone_size: NA; v_call: TRBV5-8; j_call: TRBJ2-3; d_call: NA; cdr3_nt: TGTGCCAGCAGCTACGGAGATACGCAGTATTTT; cdr3_aa: CASSYGDTQYF
clone_size: NA; v_call: TRBV18; j_call: TRBJ2-3; d_call: TRBD2; cdr3_nt: TGTGCCAGCAAAGTGTCGCGGGGGGTCACAGATACGCAGTATTTT; cdr3_aa: CASKVSRGVTDTQYF
clone_size: NA; v_call: TRBV5-8; j_call: TRBJ2-5; d_call: NA; cdr3_nt: TGTGCCAGCAGCTTGCCAGGGCGGGAGACCCAGTACTTC; cdr3_aa: CASSLPGRETQYF
clone_size: NA; v_call: TRBV19; j_call: TRBJ2-5; d_call: TRBD1; cdr3_nt: TGTGCCAGTAGTAAATGGGACAGCCAAGAGACCCAGTACTTC; cdr3_aa: CASSKWDSQETQYF
clone_size: NA; v_call: TRBV7-2; j_call: TRBJ1-2; d_call: TRBD1; cdr3_nt: TGTGCCAGCAGGAGACAGGGTGAGCTACATGGCTACACCTTC; cdr3_aa: CASRRQGELHGYTF
clone_size: NA; v_call: TRBV19; j_call: TRBJ1-4; d_call: TRBD1; cdr3_nt: TGTGCCAGTAGTACAGACAGGGGGCGAGGTGAAAAACTGTTTTTT; cdr3_aa: CASSTDRGRGEKLFF
clone_size: NA; v_call: TRBV27; j_call: TRBJ1-5; d_call: NA; cdr3_nt: TGTGCCAGCAGCTTCTCGGGACACGATAGCAATCAGCCCCAGCATTTT; cdr3_aa: CASSFSGHDSNQPQHF
clone_size: NA; v_call: TRBV19; j_call: TRBJ2-7; d_call: TRBD2; cdr3_nt: TGTGCCAGTAGTGGCCAGCGGGGCTACGAGCAGTACTTC; cdr3_aa: CASSGQRGYEQYF
clone_size: NA; v_call: TRBV4-3; j_call: TRBJ1-4; d_call: TRBD1; cdr3_nt: TGCGCCAGCAGCCCCGGGACAGGAGGGCGGAAACTGTTTTTT; cdr3_aa: CASSPGTGGRKLFF
clone_size: once; v_call: TRBV24-1; j_call: TRBJ2-1; d_call: TRBD1; cdr3_nt: TGTGCCACCAGTGACCCCCGACAGGGCATTTTAGCCAATGAGCAGTTCTTC; cdr3_aa: CATSDPRQGILANEQFF
clone_size: NA; v_call: TRBV7-2; j_call: TRBJ2-3; d_call: NA; cdr3_nt: TGTGCCAGCAGCTTAGCGGCTAGCCGGGATACGCAGTATTTT; cdr3_aa: CASSLAASRDTQYF
clone_size: NA; v_call: TRBV5-1; j_call: TRBJ2-2; d_call: TRBD2; cdr3_nt: TGCGCCAGCAGCTCCCTACTAGCGGGGGAAGACACCGGGGAGCTGTTTTTT; cdr3_aa: CASSSLLAGEDTGELFF
clone_size: NA; v_call: TRBV15; j_call: TRBJ2-7; d_call: NA; cdr3_nt: TGTGCCACCAGCAGAGACCAGGGATATGAGCAGTACTTC; cdr3_aa: CATSRDQGYEQYF
clone_size: NA; v_call: TRBV9; j_call: TRBJ2-1; d_call: TRBD1; cdr3_nt: TGTGCCAGCAGCGTAGGAACGACAGGGGGTTACAATGAGCAGTTCTTC; cdr3_aa: CASSVGTTGGYNEQFF
clone_size: NA; v_call: TRBV5-4; j_call: TRBJ2-1; d_call: TRBD2; cdr3_nt: TGTGCCAGCAGCCCCGGGACTAGCGCCTACAATGAGCAGTTCTTC; cdr3_aa: CASSPGTSAYNEQFF
clone_size: NA; v_call: TRBV5-4; j_call: TRBJ2-3; d_call: NA; cdr3_nt: TGTGCCAGCACCGCGGGGCTAGTTGATACGCAGTATTTT; cdr3_aa: CASTAGLVDTQYF
clone_size: NA; v_call: TRBV19; j_call: TRBJ1-4; d_call: NA; cdr3_nt: TGTGCCAGTAGTATAGACGTGGGGGGAGAAAAACTGTTTTTT; cdr3_aa: CASSIDVGGEKLFF
clone_size: NA; v_call: TRBV19; j_call: TRBJ1-5; d_call: TRBD1; cdr3_nt: TGTGCCAGTACCTCAGGACAGGGTTTGGGACAGCCCCAGCATTTT; cdr3_aa: CASTSGQGLGQPQHF
clone_size: NA; v_call: TRBV19; j_call: TRBJ1-3; d_call: NA; cdr3_nt: TGTGCCAGTAGTATACCCGGCGGCAGCTCTGGAAACACCATATATTTT; cdr3_aa: CASSIPGGSSGNTIYF
clone_size: NA; v_call: TRBV27; j_call: TRBJ2-3; d_call: NA; cdr3_nt: TGTGCCAGCAGTCTCACAGGGCGAGGTACAGATACGCAGTATTTT; cdr3_aa: CASSLTGRGTDTQYF
clone_size: NA; v_call: TRBV28; j_call: TRBJ1-1; d_call: NA; cdr3_nt: TGTGCCAGCAGTCGAGGAGGGCTTGGCACTGAAGCTTTCTTT; cdr3_aa: CASSRGGLGTEAFF
clone_size: NA; v_call: TRBV9; j_call: TRBJ1-5; d_call: NA; cdr3_nt: TGTGCCAGCAGCGTAGGCGGGGAAAGTGACCAGCCCCAGCATTTT; cdr3_aa: CASSVGGESDQPQHF
clone_size: NA; v_call: TRBV7-6; j_call: TRBJ2-1; d_call: NA; cdr3_nt: TGTGCCAGCAGCTTAGTTGGCCGGCTAGAGTCCTACAATGAGCAGTTCTTC; cdr3_aa: CASSLVGRLESYNEQFF
clone_size: NA; v_call: TRBV28; j_call: TRBJ2-5; d_call: TRBD2; cdr3_nt: TGTGCCAGCAGCAGCGGGAGGAGGGAGACCCAGTACTTC; cdr3_aa: CASSSGRRETQYF
clone_size: NA; v_call: TRBV28; j_call: TRBJ2-5; d_call: TRBD2; cdr3_nt: TGTGCCAGCAGTTTATCGCTAGCGGATCAAGAGACCCAGTACTTC; cdr3_aa: CASSLSLADQETQYF
clone_size: NA; v_call: TRBV7-2; j_call: TRBJ2-2; d_call: TRBD2; cdr3_nt: TGTGCCAGCAGCTTACCTAGCGGGAGAGCCCCCGGGGAGCTGTTTTTT; cdr3_aa: CASSLPSGRAPGELFF
clone_size: once; v_call: TRBV6-5; j_call: TRBJ2-3; d_call: TRBD1; cdr3_nt: TGTGCCAGCAGGAACAGGGGAATCACAGATACGCAGTATTTT; cdr3_aa: CASRNRGITDTQYF
clone_size: NA; v_call: TRBV12-3/TRBV12-4; j_call: TRBJ2-5; d_call: NA; cdr3_nt: TGTGCCAGCAGTTTAGCAGGGGTAGAGACCCAGCACTTC; cdr3_aa: CASSLAGVETQHF
clone_size: NA; v_call: TRBV2; j_call: TRBJ2-3; d_call: TRBD2; cdr3_nt: TGTGCCAGCAGTATAGCGGGAACCACAGATACGCAGTATTTT; cdr3_aa: CASSIAGTTDTQYF
clone_size: NA; v_call: TRBV14; j_call: TRBJ2-1; d_call: NA; cdr3_nt: TGTGCCAGCAGCCAAGACAGGAAGTCGTACAATGAGCAGTTCTTC; cdr3_aa: CASSQDRKSYNEQFF
clone_size: NA; v_call: TRBV3-1/TRBV3-2; j_call: TRBJ2-1; d_call: TRBD2; cdr3_nt: TGTGCCAGCAGCCAAGAGGGACTAGCGGGAGGGCCCCAATGGGAGCAGTTCTTC; cdr3_aa: CASSQEGLAGGPQWEQFF
clone_size: NA; v_call: TRBV2; j_call: TRBJ2-3; d_call: TRBD1; cdr3_nt: TGTGCCAGCAGTGACAGGGGGTCGACAGATACGCAGTATTTT; cdr3_aa: CASSDRGSTDTQYF
clone_size: NA; v_call: TRBV6-5; j_call: TRBJ2-7; d_call: NA; cdr3_nt: TGTGCCAGCTCTCTATACGAGCAGTACTTC; cdr3_aa: CASSLYEQYF